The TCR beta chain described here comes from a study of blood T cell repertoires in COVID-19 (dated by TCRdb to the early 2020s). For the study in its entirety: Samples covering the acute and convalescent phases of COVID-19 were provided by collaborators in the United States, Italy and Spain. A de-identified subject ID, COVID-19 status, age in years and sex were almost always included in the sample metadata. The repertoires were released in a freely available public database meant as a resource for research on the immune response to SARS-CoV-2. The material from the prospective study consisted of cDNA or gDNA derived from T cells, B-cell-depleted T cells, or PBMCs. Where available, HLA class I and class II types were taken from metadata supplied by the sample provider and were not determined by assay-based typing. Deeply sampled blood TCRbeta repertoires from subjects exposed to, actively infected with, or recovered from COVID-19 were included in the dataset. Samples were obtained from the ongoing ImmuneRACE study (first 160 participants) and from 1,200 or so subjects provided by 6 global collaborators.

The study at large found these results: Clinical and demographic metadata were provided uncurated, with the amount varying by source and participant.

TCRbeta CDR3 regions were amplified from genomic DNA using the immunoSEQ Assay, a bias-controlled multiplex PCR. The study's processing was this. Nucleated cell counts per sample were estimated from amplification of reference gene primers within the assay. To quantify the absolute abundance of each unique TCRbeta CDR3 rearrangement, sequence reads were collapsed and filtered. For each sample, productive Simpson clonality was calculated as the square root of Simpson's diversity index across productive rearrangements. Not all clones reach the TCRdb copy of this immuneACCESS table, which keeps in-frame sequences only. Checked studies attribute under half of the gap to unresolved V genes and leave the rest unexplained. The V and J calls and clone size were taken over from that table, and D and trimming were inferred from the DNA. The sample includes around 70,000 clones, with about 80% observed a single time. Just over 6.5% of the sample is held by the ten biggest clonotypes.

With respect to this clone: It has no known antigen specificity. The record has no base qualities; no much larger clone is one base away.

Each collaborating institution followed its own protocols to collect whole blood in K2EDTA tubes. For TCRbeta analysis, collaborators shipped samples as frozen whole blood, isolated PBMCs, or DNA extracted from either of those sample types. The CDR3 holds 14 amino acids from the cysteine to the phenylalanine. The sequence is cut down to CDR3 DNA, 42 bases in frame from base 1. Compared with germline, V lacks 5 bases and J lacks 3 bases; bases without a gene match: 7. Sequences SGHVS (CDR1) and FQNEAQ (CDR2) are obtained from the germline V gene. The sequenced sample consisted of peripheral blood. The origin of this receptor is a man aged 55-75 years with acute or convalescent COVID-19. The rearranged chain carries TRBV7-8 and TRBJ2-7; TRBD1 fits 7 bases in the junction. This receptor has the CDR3 CASSPPRGIYEQYF. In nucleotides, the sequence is TGTGCCAGCAGCCCCCCCAGGGGGATCTACGAGCAGTACTTC.